This T cell receptor (beta chain) was sequenced for a study of cytotoxic CD8 clonotypes in ibrutinib-treated CLL. This clone was recorded once. Here immunoSEQ multiplex PCR was the method, and the copy in TCRdb shows in-frame clones only, minus some. The table has 20,000 to 30,000 clones, roughly 62% seen once. V was shortened by 3 bases and J by 6 bases, with 11 bases between the two germline ends. The CDR3 is 14 amino acids. In germline, CDR1 is KGHSH, CDR2 LQKENI. The clonotype was recovered from a human donor with chronic lymphocytic leukemia. This material consisted of PBMCs, taken after 24 months of ibrutinib treatment. The chain combines TRBV18 with TRBJ1-4, with D unclear. In DNA form, the CDR3 reads TGTGCCAGCTCACCTATGCCAGGTTATGAAAAACTGTTTTTT. Translation: CASSPMPGYEKLFF.